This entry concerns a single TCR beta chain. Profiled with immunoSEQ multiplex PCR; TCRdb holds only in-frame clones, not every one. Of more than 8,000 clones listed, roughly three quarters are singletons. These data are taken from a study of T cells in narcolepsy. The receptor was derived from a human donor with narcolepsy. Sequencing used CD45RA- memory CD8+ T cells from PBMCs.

The CDR3 nucleotides are TGTGCCAGCAGCAACACACCCGGGGAGACCCAGTACTTC. Protein: CASSNTPGETQYF. The chain recombines TRBV6-5 with TRBJ2-5; no definite D call. The germline gives CDR1 MNHEY, CDR2 SVGAGI. Trimming pared 6 bases from V and 5 bases from J, leaving 13 bases between. This CDR3 has 13 amino acids.